This T cell receptor beta chain was identified during a study of OX40 agonist ivuxolimab in advanced cancers. Only in-frame clones appear in the TCRdb table, and some are missing; sequencing was by immunoSEQ multiplex PCR. Of roughly 13,000 clones detected, under 85% appear once; the ten largest clones hold about 32%. Per the germline V gene, CDR1 is SGHAT and CDR2 is FQNNGV. The CDR3 length is 13 residues. V was clipped by 5 bases and J by 1 base, with 9 bases between them. The specimen comprised CD4+ or CD8+ T cells sorted from blood, sampled in a trial of the OX40 agonist ivuxolimab. The TCR originated in an adult with an advanced solid tumor such as melanoma, head and neck, liver or kidney cancer. V and J are TRBV11-2 and TRBJ2-7; no definite D call. The CDR3 nucleotides read TGTGCCAGCAGCCGGACCCTTTCCTACGAGCAGTACTTC. It encodes CASSRTLSYEQYF.